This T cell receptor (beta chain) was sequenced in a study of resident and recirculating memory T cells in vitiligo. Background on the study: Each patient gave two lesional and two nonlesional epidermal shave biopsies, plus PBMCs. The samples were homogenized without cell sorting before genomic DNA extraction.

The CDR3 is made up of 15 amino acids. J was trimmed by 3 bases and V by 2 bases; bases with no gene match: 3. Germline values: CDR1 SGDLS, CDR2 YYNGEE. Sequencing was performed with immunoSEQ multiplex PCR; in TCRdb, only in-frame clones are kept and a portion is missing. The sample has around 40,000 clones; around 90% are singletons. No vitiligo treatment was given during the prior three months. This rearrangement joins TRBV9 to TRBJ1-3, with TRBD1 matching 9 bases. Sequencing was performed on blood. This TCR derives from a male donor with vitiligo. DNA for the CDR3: TGTGCCAGCAGCGTCCGGGGACAGGGTGGAAACACCATATATTTT. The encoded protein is CASSVRGQGGNTIYF.